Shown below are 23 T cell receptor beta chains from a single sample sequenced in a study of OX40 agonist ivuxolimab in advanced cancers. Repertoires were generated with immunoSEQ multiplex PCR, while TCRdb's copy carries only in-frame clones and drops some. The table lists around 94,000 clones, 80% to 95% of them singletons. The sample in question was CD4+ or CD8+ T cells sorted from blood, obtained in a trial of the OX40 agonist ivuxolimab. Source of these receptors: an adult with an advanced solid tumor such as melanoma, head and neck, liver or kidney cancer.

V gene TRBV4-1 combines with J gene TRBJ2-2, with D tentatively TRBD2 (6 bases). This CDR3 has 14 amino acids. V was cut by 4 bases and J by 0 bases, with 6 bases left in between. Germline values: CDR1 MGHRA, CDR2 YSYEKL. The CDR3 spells CASSRLANTGELFF. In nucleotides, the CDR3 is TGCGCCAGCAGCCGACTAGCGAACACCGGGGAGCTGTTTTTT.

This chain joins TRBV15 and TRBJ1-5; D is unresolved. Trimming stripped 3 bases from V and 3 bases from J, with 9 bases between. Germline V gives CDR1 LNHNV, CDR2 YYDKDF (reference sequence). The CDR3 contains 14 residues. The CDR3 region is CATSRRPPNQPQHF. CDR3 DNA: TGTGCCACCAGCAGGAGACCCCCCAATCAGCCCCAGCATTTT.

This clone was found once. The CDR3 DNA is TGTGCCAGCAGCGTAGATGGGGAAAGCACAGATACGCAGTATTTT. It encodes CASSVDGESTDTQYF. V is TRBV9 and J is TRBJ2-3, with no clear D. The CDR3 is made up of 15 amino acids. Trimming removed 0 bases at V and 0 bases at J, with 8 bases between. The germline CDR1 and CDR2 sequences are SGDLS and YYNGEE.

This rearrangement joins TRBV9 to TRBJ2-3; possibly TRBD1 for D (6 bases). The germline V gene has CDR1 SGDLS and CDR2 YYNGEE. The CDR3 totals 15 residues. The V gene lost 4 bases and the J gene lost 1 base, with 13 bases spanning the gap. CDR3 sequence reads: CASSRRGGGTDTQYF. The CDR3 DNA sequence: TGTGCCAGCAGCCGGAGAGGGGGTGGCACAGATACGCAGTATTTT. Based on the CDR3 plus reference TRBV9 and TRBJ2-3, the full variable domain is DSGVTQTPKHLITATGQRVTLRCSPRSGDLSVYWYQQSLDQGLQFLIQYYNGEERAKGNILERFSAQQFPDLHSELNLSSLELGDSALYFCASSRRGGGTDTQYFGPGTRLTVL.

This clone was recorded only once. The CDR3 sequence: CAIRAGDQYTQYF. DNA of the CDR3: TGTGCCATCAGAGCGGGAGATCAATATACGCAGTATTTT. The gene calls are TRBV10-3 and TRBJ2-3; TRBD2 agrees at 8 bases. V shed 6 bases, J shed 7 bases, and the junction held 6 bases outside the gene matches. The CDR3 is 13 residues long. CDR1 ENHRY and CDR2 SYGVKD come from the germline V gene.

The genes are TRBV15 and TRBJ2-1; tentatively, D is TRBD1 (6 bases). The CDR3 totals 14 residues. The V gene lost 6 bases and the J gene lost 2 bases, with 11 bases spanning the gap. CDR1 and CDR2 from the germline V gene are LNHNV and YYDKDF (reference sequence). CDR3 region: CATSGGPPYNEQFF. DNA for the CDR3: TGTGCCACCAGTGGGGGCCCCCCCTACAATGAGCAGTTCTTC.

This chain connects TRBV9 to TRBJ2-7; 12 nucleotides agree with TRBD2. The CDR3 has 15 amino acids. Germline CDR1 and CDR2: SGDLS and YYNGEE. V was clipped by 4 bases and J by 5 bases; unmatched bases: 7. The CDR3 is CASSSLAGGWDEQYF. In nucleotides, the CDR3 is TGTGCCAGCAGCTCACTAGCGGGGGGTTGGGACGAGCAGTACTTC.

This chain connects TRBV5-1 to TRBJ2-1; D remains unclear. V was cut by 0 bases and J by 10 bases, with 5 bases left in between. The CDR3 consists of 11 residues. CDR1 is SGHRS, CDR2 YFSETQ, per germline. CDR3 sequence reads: CASSLAGEQFF. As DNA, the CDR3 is TGCGCCAGCAGCTTGGCTGGGGAGCAGTTCTTC.

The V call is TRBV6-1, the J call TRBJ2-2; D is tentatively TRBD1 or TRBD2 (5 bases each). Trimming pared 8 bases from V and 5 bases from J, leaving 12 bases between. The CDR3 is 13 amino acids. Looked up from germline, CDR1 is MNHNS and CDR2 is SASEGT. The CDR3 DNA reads TGTGCCAGCCTGGGGACGCCGACCGGGGAGCTGTTTTTT. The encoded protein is CASLGTPTGELFF.

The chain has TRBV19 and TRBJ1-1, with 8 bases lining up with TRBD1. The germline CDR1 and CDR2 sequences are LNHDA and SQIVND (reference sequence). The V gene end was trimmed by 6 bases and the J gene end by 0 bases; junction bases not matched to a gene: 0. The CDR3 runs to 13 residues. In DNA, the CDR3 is TGTGCCAGTAGGACAGGGGTGAACACTGAAGCTTTCTTT. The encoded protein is CASRTGVNTEAFF.

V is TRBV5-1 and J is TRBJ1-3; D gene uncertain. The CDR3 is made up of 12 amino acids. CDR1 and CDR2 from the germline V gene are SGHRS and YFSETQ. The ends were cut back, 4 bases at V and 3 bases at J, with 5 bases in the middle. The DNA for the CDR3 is TGCGCCAGCAGCGGAGGTGGAAACACCATATATTTT. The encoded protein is CASSGGGNTIYF.

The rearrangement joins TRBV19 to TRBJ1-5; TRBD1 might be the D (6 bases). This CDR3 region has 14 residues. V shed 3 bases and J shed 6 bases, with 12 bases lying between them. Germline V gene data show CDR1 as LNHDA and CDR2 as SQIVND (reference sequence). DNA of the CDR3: TGTGCCAGTAGTATCGGGGGGGCTGGTCAGCCCCAGCATTTT. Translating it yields CASSIGGAGQPQHF.

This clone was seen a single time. CDR3 region: CASSDRQWTSTDTQYF. The CDR3 DNA follows: TGTGCCAGCAGTGACCGACAGTGGACTAGCACAGATACGCAGTATTTT. The rearrangement joins TRBV6-1 to TRBJ2-3, with D perhaps given as TRBD1 or TRBD2 (5 bases each). CDR3 length equals 16 residues. Per germline, CDR1 MNHNS and CDR2 SASEGT. Deletions cut 3 bases from V and 0 bases from J, with 13 bases between.

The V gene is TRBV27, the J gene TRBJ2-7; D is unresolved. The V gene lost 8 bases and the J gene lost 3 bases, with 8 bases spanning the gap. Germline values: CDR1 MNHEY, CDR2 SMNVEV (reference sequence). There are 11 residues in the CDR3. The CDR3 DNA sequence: TGTGCCAGCGGGGATCACTACGAGCAGTACTTC. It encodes CASGDHYEQYF.

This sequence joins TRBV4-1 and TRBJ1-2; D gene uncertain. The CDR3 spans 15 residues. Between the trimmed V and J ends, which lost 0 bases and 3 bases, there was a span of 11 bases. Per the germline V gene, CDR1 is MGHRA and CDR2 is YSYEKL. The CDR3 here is CASSQDRRVDYGYTF. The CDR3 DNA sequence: TGCGCCAGCAGCCAAGATCGAAGGGTCGACTATGGCTACACCTTC.

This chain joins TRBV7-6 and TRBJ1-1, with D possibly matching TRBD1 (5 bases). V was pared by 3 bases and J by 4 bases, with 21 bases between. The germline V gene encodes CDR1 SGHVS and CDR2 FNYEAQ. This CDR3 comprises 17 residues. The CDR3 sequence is CASSFGDLNMGSTEAFF. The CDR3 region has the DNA TGTGCCAGCAGCTTTGGGGACCTTAACATGGGGAGCACTGAAGCTTTCTTT.

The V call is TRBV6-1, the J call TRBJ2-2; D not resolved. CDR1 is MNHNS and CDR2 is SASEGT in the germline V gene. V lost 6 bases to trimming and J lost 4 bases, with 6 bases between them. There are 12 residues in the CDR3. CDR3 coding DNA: TGTGCCAGCAGACTCTCCACCGGGGAGCTGTTTTTT. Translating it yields CASRLSTGELFF.

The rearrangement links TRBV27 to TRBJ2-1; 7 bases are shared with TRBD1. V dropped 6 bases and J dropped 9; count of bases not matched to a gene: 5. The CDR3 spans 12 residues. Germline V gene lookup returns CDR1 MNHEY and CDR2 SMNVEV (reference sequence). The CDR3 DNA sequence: TGTGCCAGCAGCAAGACAGGGACTGAGCAGTTCTTC. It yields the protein CASSKTGTEQFF.

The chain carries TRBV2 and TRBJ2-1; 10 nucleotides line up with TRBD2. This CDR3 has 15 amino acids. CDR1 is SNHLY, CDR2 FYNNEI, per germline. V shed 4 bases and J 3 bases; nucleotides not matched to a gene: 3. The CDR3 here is CASSGLAGGYNEQFF. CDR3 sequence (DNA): TGTGCCAGCAGTGGTTTAGCGGGGGGCTACAATGAGCAGTTCTTC.

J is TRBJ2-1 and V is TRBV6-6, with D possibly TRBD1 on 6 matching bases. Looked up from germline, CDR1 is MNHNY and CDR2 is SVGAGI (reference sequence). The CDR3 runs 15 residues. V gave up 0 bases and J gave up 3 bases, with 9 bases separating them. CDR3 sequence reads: CASSYSRGDYNEQFF. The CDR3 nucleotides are TGTGCCAGCAGTTACTCCAGGGGAGACTACAATGAGCAGTTCTTC.

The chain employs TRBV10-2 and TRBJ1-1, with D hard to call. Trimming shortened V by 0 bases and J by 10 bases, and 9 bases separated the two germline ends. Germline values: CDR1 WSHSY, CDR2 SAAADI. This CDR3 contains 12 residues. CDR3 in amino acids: CASSESEGTAFF. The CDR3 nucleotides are TGCGCCAGCAGTGAGTCTGAGGGTACAGCTTTCTTT.

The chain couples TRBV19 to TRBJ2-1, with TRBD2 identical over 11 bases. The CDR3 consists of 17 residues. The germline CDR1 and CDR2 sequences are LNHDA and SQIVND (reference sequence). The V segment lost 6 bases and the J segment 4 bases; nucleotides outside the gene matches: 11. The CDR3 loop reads CASSLVLAGGRYNEQFF. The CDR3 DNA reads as TGTGCCAGTAGCCTTGTTCTAGCGGGGGGAAGGTACAATGAGCAGTTCTTC.

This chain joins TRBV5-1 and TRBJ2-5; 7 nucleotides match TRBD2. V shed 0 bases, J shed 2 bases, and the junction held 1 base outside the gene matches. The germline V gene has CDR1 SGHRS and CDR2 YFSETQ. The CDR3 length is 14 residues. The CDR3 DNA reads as TGCGCCAGCAGCTTGGTGGGGGGGCAAGAGACCCAGTACTTC. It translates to CASSLVGGQETQYF.